This TCR beta chain stems from a study of Tregs in tolerant kidney transplant recipients. The CDR3 spans 12 residues. CDR1 and CDR2 (germline): SGHNT, YENEEA. The ends were cut back, 4 bases at V and 3 bases at J, with 5 bases in the middle. CD4+CD25+CD127- Tregs, CD4+CD25- non-Tregs, CD4 and CD8 cells were sorted. This clone was counted a single time. Profiling relied on immunoSEQ multiplex PCR, and the TCRdb table lists in-frame clones only, not all of them. The sample shows about 240,000 clones, 65% to 85% of them seen only once. V gene TRBV11-3 combines with J gene TRBJ2-3; a weak D match, TRBD2 (5 bases). The source is a human donor in good health. The source material was CD4+ T cells from blood. CDR3 residues: CASSSGTDTQYF. CDR3 in DNA: TGTGCCAGCAGCTCGGGGACAGATACGCAGTATTTT.